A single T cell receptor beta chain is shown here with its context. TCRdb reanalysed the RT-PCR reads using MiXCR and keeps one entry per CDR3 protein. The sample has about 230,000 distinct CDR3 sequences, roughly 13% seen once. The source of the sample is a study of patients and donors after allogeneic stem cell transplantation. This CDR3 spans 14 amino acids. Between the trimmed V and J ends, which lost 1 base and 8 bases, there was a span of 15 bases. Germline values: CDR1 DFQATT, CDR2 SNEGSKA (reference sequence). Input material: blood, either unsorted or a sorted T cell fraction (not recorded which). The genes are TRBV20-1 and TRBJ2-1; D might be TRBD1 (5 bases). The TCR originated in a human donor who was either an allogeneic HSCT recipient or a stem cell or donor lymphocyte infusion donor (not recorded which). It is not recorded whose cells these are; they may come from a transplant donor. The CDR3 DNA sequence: TGCAGTGCTAGAGTTGACGGTATAGGGGATGAGCAGTTCTTC. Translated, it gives CSARVDGIGDEQFF.